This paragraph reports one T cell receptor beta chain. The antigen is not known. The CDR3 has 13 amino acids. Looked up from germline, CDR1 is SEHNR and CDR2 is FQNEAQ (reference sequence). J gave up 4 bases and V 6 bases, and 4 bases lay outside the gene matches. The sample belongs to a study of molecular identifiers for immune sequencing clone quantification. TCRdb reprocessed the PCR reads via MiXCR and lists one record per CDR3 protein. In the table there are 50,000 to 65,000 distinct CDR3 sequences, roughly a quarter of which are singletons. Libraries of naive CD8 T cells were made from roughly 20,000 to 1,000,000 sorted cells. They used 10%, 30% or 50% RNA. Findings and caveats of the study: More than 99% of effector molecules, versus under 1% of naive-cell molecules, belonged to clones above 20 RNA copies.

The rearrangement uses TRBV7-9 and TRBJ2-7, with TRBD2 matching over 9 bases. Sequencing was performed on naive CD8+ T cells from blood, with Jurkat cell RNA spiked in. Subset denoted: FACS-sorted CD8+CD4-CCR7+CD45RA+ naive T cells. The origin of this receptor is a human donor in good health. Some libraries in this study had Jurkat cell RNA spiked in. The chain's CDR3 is CASREGLAYEQYF. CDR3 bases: TGTGCCAGCAGAGAGGGACTAGCTTACGAGCAGTACTTC.